This TCR beta chain was obtained from a study of blood T cells in healthy people across ages. Of note for this clonotype: Its antigen is not known.

J gave up 5 bases and V 4 bases, and 8 bases lay outside the gene matches. Germline V lookup: CDR1 SEHNR, CDR2 FQNEAQ (reference sequence). The CDR3 runs 15 residues. Overall study findings and caveats: The unknown donor CMV status may have confounded expanded clonotype changes. Long-lived and aged donors differed, with more naive CD4+ cells and higher diversity in the long-lived.

The second PCR ran roughly 7 to 12 cycles with a sample-barcoded 5' primer and J-beta primers. Each CDR3 protein gets one entry after TCRdb re-called the 5' RACE reads with MiXCR. The sample yields around 940,000 distinct CDR3 sequences, 45% to 60% seen once. The material sequenced was blood. The sequence was collected from a woman aged 60-75 years in good health. The chain employs TRBV7-9 and TRBJ2-7, with TRBD1 matching over 10 bases. The CDR3 is CASSSTPTGGNEQYF. The CDR3 bases are TGTGCCAGCAGCTCAACCCCGACAGGGGGCAACGAGCAGTACTTC.